This TCR beta chain came from a study of shared clonotypes between healthy human individuals. Overall study findings and caveats: Around 5% was the fraction of naive CD4 clonotypes found shared across a few donors. Rarefaction gave evidence that sorted-subset sequencing remained incomplete despite large depth. Sharing of clonotypes among donors was expected to vary with sequencing depth.

Trimming stripped 8 bases from V and 5 bases from J, with 15 bases between. This CDR3 is 13 amino acids long. Germline CDR1 MDHEN, CDR2 SYDVKM. As handled by the study authors: Junction-only immunoSEQ data arrived without quality scores, meaning filtering differed. Clones were sequenced by immunoSEQ multiplex PCR, and TCRdb holds only the in-frame ones, with some missing. D and trimming come from the DNA, and the V and J calls and clone size come from that table. This table has about 1.5 million clones, roughly 96% appearing once. Worth noting for this clone: The antigen is undetermined.

The rearrangement links TRBV28 to TRBJ1-2, with a possible D match to TRBD1 (5 bases). Specimen: naive CD4+ T cells sorted from blood. Noted subset: CD45RA+ positively selected. The receptor comes from a man aged 25 to 40 in good health. Here the CDR3 DNA reads TGTGCCAGCTCCCCAGGCGGGGCGTATGGCTACACCTTC. Encoded protein: CASSPGGAYGYTF.